This T cell receptor (beta chain) was identified during a study of control samples from healthy donors and cancer patients. This clone was counted a few times. Clones were read by immunoSEQ multiplex PCR, and TCRdb kept only the in-frame ones, dropping some. The data show 150,000 to 200,000 clones, nearly 90% seen once. V dropped 4 bases and J dropped 4; count of bases not matched to a gene: 1. The length of the CDR3 is 14 residues. Germline V gene data show CDR1 as SNHLY and CDR2 as FYNNEI. Material for sequencing was blood. J is TRBJ1-5 and V is TRBV2, with 10 bases aligning to TRBD1. The TCR comes from a woman aged 45 to 65 in good health. DNA of the CDR3: TGTGCCAGCAGTGGGACAGGGGGTAATCAGCCCCAGCATTTT. It translates to CASSGTGGNQPQHF. Full variable domain (remainder filled in from reference TRBV2 and TRBJ1-5): EPEVTQTPSHQVTQMGQEVILRCVPISNHLYFYWYRQILGQKVEFLVSFYNNEISEKSEIFDDQFSVERPDGSNFTLKIRSTKLEDSAMYFCASSGTGGNQPQHFGDGTRLSIL.